The rows below give T cell receptor beta chains drawn from one sample of a study of human T cells and chemical hapten exposure. From the RACE reads, TCRdb called clonotypes with MiXCR, one entry per CDR3 protein. The top ten hold 0.9% to 1.5% of the sample, which has about 270,000 distinct CDR3 sequences, 7.7% seen once. The sample in question was whole blood, obtained in connection with sensitization to the hapten diphenylcyclopropenone (DPC). These receptor sequences come from a man aged 18 to 30 with alopecia areata. Some clones in this sample may be carry-over from other donors' samples. Both conserved end residues are part of each CDR3. Each record gives: clone size, D gene, V gene, J gene, CDR3 protein, CDR3 DNA. A D gene is named only where the DNA matches it firmly. Size is stated for part of the rows, as once, few or many counts, or as a class when the clone is expanded.

clone_size: NA
d_call: NA
v_call: TRBV4-3
j_call: TRBJ1-2
cdr3_aa: CASSQGSRGFDGYTF
cdr3_nt: TGCGCCAGCAGCCAAGGTTCTCGGGGGTTTGATGGCTACACCTTC

clone_size: NA
d_call: NA
v_call: TRBV20-1
j_call: TRBJ2-3
cdr3_aa: CSPRDGAADTQYF
cdr3_nt: TGCAGTCCCCGGGACGGGGCCGCAGATACGCAGTATTTT

clone_size: few
d_call: TRBD1
v_call: TRBV4-3
j_call: TRBJ2-7
cdr3_aa: CASSQGQSSEQYF
cdr3_nt: TGCGCCAGCAGCCAGGGACAGAGTAGCGAGCAGTACTTC

clone_size: NA
d_call: TRBD1
v_call: TRBV4-1
j_call: TRBJ2-2
cdr3_aa: CASSQGQGNTGELFF
cdr3_nt: TGCGCCAGCAGCCAAGGACAGGGTAACACCGGGGAGCTGTTTTTT

clone_size: NA
d_call: NA
v_call: TRBV12-3/TRBV12-4
j_call: TRBJ1-2
cdr3_aa: CASTLGSPSGYTF
cdr3_nt: TGTGCCAGCACCTTGGGATCCCCCTCCGGCTACACCTTC

clone_size: NA
d_call: NA
v_call: TRBV7-9
j_call: TRBJ2-2
cdr3_aa: CASSWRQPPNTGELFF
cdr3_nt: TGTGCCAGCAGCTGGCGACAGCCGCCGAACACCGGGGAGCTGTTTTTT

clone_size: once
d_call: NA
v_call: TRBV14
j_call: TRBJ2-2
cdr3_aa: CASSQVVRTNTGELFF
cdr3_nt: TGTGCCAGCAGCCAAGTAGTCAGGACGAACACCGGGGAGCTGTTTTTT

clone_size: NA
d_call: NA
v_call: TRBV10-2
j_call: TRBJ1-2
cdr3_aa: CATRELYGYTF
cdr3_nt: TGCGCCACGAGGGAGCTCTATGGCTACACCTTC

clone_size: many
d_call: NA
v_call: TRBV5-1
j_call: TRBJ2-1
cdr3_aa: CASSPMAPHEQFF
cdr3_nt: TGCGCCAGCAGCCCCATGGCCCCGCATGAGCAGTTCTTC

clone_size: few
d_call: TRBD1
v_call: TRBV6-2/TRBV6-3
j_call: TRBJ2-7
cdr3_aa: CASSSPLGVRDSSYEQYF
cdr3_nt: TGTGCCAGCAGTTCCCCCCTCGGGGTCCGGGACAGCTCCTACGAGCAGTACTTC

clone_size: few
d_call: NA
v_call: TRBV6-1
j_call: TRBJ1-4
cdr3_aa: CASSELPATNEKLFF
cdr3_nt: TGTGCCAGCAGTGAACTCCCAGCAACTAATGAAAAACTGTTTTTT

clone_size: NA
d_call: TRBD2
v_call: TRBV6-5
j_call: TRBJ2-7
cdr3_aa: CASSKPSGAYNEQYF
cdr3_nt: TGTGCCAGCAGTAAACCTAGCGGGGCCTACAATGAGCAGTACTTC

clone_size: NA
d_call: NA
v_call: TRBV20-1
j_call: TRBJ2-2
cdr3_aa: CSARVLGTSRGTGELFF
cdr3_nt: TGCAGTGCTAGAGTCTTAGGGACAAGCAGAGGGACCGGGGAGCTGTTTTTT

clone_size: few
d_call: NA
v_call: TRBV12-3/TRBV12-4
j_call: TRBJ1-1
cdr3_aa: CASSSTLNTEAFF
cdr3_nt: TGTGCCAGCAGTTCGACGTTGAACACTGAAGCTTTCTTT

clone_size: few
d_call: NA
v_call: TRBV6-5
j_call: TRBJ2-2
cdr3_aa: CASKKRMGTGELFF
cdr3_nt: TGTGCCAGCAAAAAGCGTATGGGGACCGGGGAGCTGTTTTTT

clone_size: few
d_call: NA
v_call: TRBV29-1
j_call: TRBJ1-4
cdr3_aa: CSVVGGAHNEKLFF
cdr3_nt: TGCAGCGTTGTAGGAGGGGCCCATAATGAAAAACTGTTTTTT

clone_size: few
d_call: NA
v_call: TRBV7-9
j_call: TRBJ2-7
cdr3_aa: CATWGQYEQYF
cdr3_nt: TGTGCCACCTGGGGCCAGTACGAGCAGTACTTC

clone_size: NA
d_call: TRBD2
v_call: TRBV27
j_call: TRBJ2-3
cdr3_aa: CASTSGTRSSDTQYF
cdr3_nt: TGTGCCAGTACATCCGGGACTAGGAGTTCTGATACGCAGTATTTT

clone_size: many
d_call: NA
v_call: TRBV7-9
j_call: TRBJ2-7
cdr3_aa: CASSMGTNSYEQYF
cdr3_nt: TGTGCCAGCAGCATGGGAACAAACTCCTACGAGCAGTACTTC

clone_size: few
d_call: TRBD1
v_call: TRBV5-4
j_call: TRBJ1-2
cdr3_aa: CASSFGTGVYGYTF
cdr3_nt: TGTGCCAGCAGCTTCGGGACAGGGGTCTATGGCTACACCTTC

clone_size: NA
d_call: NA
v_call: TRBV14
j_call: TRBJ1-6
cdr3_aa: CASSQAVRTPLHF
cdr3_nt: TGTGCCAGCAGCCAAGCAGTCCGGACACCCCTCCACTTT

clone_size: few
d_call: TRBD1
v_call: TRBV6-5
j_call: TRBJ1-2
cdr3_aa: CASRPIDRGRGYGYTF
cdr3_nt: TGTGCCAGCAGACCCATAGACAGGGGAAGGGGCTATGGCTACACCTTC

clone_size: few
d_call: NA
v_call: TRBV9
j_call: TRBJ2-7
cdr3_aa: CASGAVDSPYEQYF
cdr3_nt: TGTGCCAGCGGTGCCGTGGACTCCCCCTACGAGCAGTACTTC

clone_size: NA
d_call: NA
v_call: TRBV28
j_call: TRBJ2-2
cdr3_aa: CASSGSPETGELFF
cdr3_nt: TGTGCCAGCAGCGGGAGCCCGGAGACCGGGGAGCTGTTTTTT

clone_size: many
d_call: NA
v_call: TRBV20-1
j_call: TRBJ1-2
cdr3_aa: CSARLGARGYTF
cdr3_nt: TGCAGTGCTAGACTGGGCGCAAGGGGCTACACCTTC

clone_size: NA
d_call: NA
v_call: TRBV4-3
j_call: TRBJ2-3
cdr3_aa: CASSQGLRLADTQYF
cdr3_nt: TGCGCCAGCAGCCAAGGCCTAAGGTTAGCAGATACGCAGTATTTT

clone_size: many
d_call: NA
v_call: TRBV6-2/TRBV6-3
j_call: TRBJ2-5
cdr3_aa: CASSSPETQYF
cdr3_nt: TGTGCCAGCAGTTCTCCGGAGACCCAGTACTTC

clone_size: many
d_call: NA
v_call: TRBV7-2
j_call: TRBJ1-4
cdr3_aa: CASSLGGGTVEKLFF
cdr3_nt: TGTGCCAGCAGCTTAGGGGGAGGAACGGTTGAAAAACTGTTTTTT

clone_size: NA
d_call: TRBD1
v_call: TRBV7-2
j_call: TRBJ2-1
cdr3_aa: CASSYGTGTGRPHYNEQFF
cdr3_nt: TGTGCCAGCAGCTACGGTACCGGGACAGGGAGGCCCCACTACAATGAGCAGTTCTTC

clone_size: few
d_call: NA
v_call: TRBV20-1
j_call: TRBJ1-5
cdr3_aa: CSAVGGNQPQHF
cdr3_nt: TGCAGTGCCGTAGGCGGCAATCAGCCCCAGCATTTT

clone_size: many
d_call: TRBD1
v_call: TRBV7-9
j_call: TRBJ1-4
cdr3_aa: CASSLGDRASREKLFF
cdr3_nt: TGTGCCAGCAGCTTAGGGGACAGGGCCAGTCGCGAAAAACTGTTTTTT

clone_size: many
d_call: NA
v_call: TRBV6-5
j_call: TRBJ1-4
cdr3_aa: CASSYSDTNEKLFF
cdr3_nt: TGTGCCAGCAGTTACTCGGACACAAATGAAAAACTGTTTTTT

clone_size: NA
d_call: NA
v_call: TRBV5-1
j_call: TRBJ2-2
cdr3_aa: CASSLEMRDMDTGELFF
cdr3_nt: TGCGCCAGCAGCTTGGAAATGCGGGATATGGACACCGGGGAGCTGTTTTTT

clone_size: few
d_call: NA
v_call: TRBV10-3
j_call: TRBJ2-1
cdr3_aa: CAISETSNEQFF
cdr3_nt: TGTGCCATCAGTGAAACTAGCAATGAGCAGTTCTTC

clone_size: NA
d_call: NA
v_call: TRBV6-1
j_call: TRBJ1-1
cdr3_aa: CASRQGIPEAFF
cdr3_nt: TGTGCCAGCAGACAGGGAATCCCTGAAGCTTTCTTT

clone_size: few
d_call: TRBD1
v_call: TRBV9
j_call: TRBJ1-4
cdr3_aa: CASSATGGNEKLFF
cdr3_nt: TGTGCCAGCAGCGCGACAGGGGGTAATGAAAAACTGTTTTTT

clone_size: NA
d_call: NA
v_call: TRBV20-1
j_call: TRBJ1-2
cdr3_aa: CSASKRGPYGYTF
cdr3_nt: TGCAGTGCTAGCAAGAGGGGACCGTATGGCTACACCTTC

clone_size: few
d_call: TRBD1
v_call: TRBV6-6
j_call: TRBJ1-6
cdr3_aa: CASSPGQGFNSPLHF
cdr3_nt: TGTGCCAGCAGTCCTGGACAGGGCTTCAACTCACCCCTCCACTTT

clone_size: many
d_call: NA
v_call: TRBV4-3
j_call: TRBJ1-4
cdr3_aa: CASSQAVPATNEKLFF
cdr3_nt: TGCGCCAGCAGCCAAGCTGTCCCCGCAACTAATGAAAAACTGTTTTTT

clone_size: few
d_call: TRBD2
v_call: TRBV11-2
j_call: TRBJ2-2
cdr3_aa: CASTKTPGGGSGELFF
cdr3_nt: TGTGCCAGCACAAAAACCCCGGGCGGGGGGTCCGGGGAGCTGTTTTTT

clone_size: NA
d_call: NA
v_call: TRBV6-5
j_call: TRBJ2-5
cdr3_aa: CASSYSGRTQETQYF
cdr3_nt: TGTGCCAGCAGTTACTCGGGTCGAACTCAAGAGACCCAGTACTTC

clone_size: many
d_call: NA
v_call: TRBV7-2
j_call: TRBJ1-6
cdr3_aa: CASSTPGVQIQTLHF
cdr3_nt: TGTGCCAGCAGCACTCCAGGGGTCCAAATTCAGACCCTCCACTTT

clone_size: few
d_call: NA
v_call: TRBV12-3/TRBV12-4
j_call: TRBJ1-6
cdr3_aa: CASSNTPGGWGYHF
cdr3_nt: TGTGCCAGCAGCAACACTCCGGGTGGATGGGGTTACCACTTT

clone_size: few
d_call: NA
v_call: TRBV7-6
j_call: TRBJ2-5
cdr3_aa: CASSLPTRTRSHGTQYF
cdr3_nt: TGTGCCAGCAGCTTGCCGACCCGGACCAGGAGCCATGGGACCCAGTACTTC

clone_size: many
d_call: NA
v_call: TRBV7-2
j_call: TRBJ1-1
cdr3_aa: CASSLATYLNTEAFF
cdr3_nt: TGTGCCAGCAGCTTAGCGACGTATCTGAACACTGAAGCTTTCTTT

clone_size: NA
d_call: NA
v_call: TRBV12-3/TRBV12-4
j_call: TRBJ2-2
cdr3_aa: CASSLYSWGRTGELFF
cdr3_nt: TGTGCCAGCAGTTTATATAGCTGGGGTCGCACCGGGGAGCTGTTTTTT

clone_size: NA
d_call: TRBD2
v_call: TRBV7-2
j_call: TRBJ2-1
cdr3_aa: CASSLIAGGPSNEQFF
cdr3_nt: TGTGCCAGCAGCTTAATCGCGGGGGGGCCCAGTAATGAGCAGTTCTTC

clone_size: few
d_call: NA
v_call: TRBV14
j_call: TRBJ2-7
cdr3_aa: CASSLDPGDEQYF
cdr3_nt: TGTGCCAGCAGCCTAGACCCCGGGGACGAGCAGTACTTC

clone_size: many
d_call: TRBD1
v_call: TRBV7-2
j_call: TRBJ2-1
cdr3_aa: CASSPRDRVYNEQFF
cdr3_nt: TGTGCCAGCAGCCCCCGGGACAGGGTCTACAATGAGCAGTTCTTC

clone_size: NA
d_call: TRBD2
v_call: TRBV6-6
j_call: TRBJ2-3
cdr3_aa: CASSRLAGDTQYF
cdr3_nt: TGTGCCAGCAGTCGACTAGCAGGAGATACGCAGTATTTT

clone_size: NA
d_call: TRBD1
v_call: TRBV6-5
j_call: TRBJ1-4
cdr3_aa: CASSSGQARATNEKLFF
cdr3_nt: TGTGCCAGCAGTTCGGGACAGGCGAGGGCAACTAATGAAAAACTGTTTTTT

clone_size: NA
d_call: NA
v_call: TRBV24-1
j_call: TRBJ2-2
cdr3_aa: CATSDLRAGELFF
cdr3_nt: TGTGCCACCAGTGATTTGAGGGCCGGGGAGCTGTTTTTT

clone_size: few
d_call: NA
v_call: TRBV3-1
j_call: TRBJ1-3
cdr3_aa: CASSQDLSTNSGNTIYF
cdr3_nt: TGTGCCAGCAGCCAAGATCTTTCCACGAACTCTGGAAACACCATATATTTT

clone_size: many
d_call: TRBD1
v_call: TRBV27
j_call: TRBJ2-7
cdr3_aa: CASGTVEEFTYEQYF
cdr3_nt: TGTGCCAGTGGGACAGTCGAAGAATTTACCTACGAGCAGTACTTC